The present T cell receptor (beta chain) was sequenced within a study of T cells in Graves' hyperthyroidism and ophthalmopathy (dated by TCRdb to between 2018 and 2021). Looking at the study overall: Peripheral blood was collected at initial diagnosis, before any treatment. TCR V-J signatures able to tell the groups apart were searched for in a discovery cohort of 90 to 100 patients, of whom 43 had Graves' ophthalmopathy and some 60 had stable Graves' hyperthyroidism. An independent validation cohort of around 20 hyperthyroidism patients and 17 patients who later progressed to ophthalmopathy tested prospective prediction of ophthalmopathy. The 100 or so discovery patients were randomly split 7:3 into training and test sets. In addition, the study compared T-cell repertoires in thyroid tissue and in blood from five or six Graves' hyperthyroidism patients. After blood sampling, hyperthyroidism patients were treated with methimazole at a starting dose of 30 mg daily, and ophthalmopathy patients were treated with high-dose intravenous methylprednisolone. The paper describes TCR Vbeta CDR3 sequencing of some 130 peripheral blood samples, made up of around 41 ophthalmopathy patients, approximately 73 hyperthyroidism patients and 17 progressor patients.

The TCR beta CDR3 regions were amplified from RNA transcripts. A first-round RT-PCR of the TCR CDR3 used the HTBI primer set with the Qiagen OneStep RT-PCR kit. Libraries were constructed in a second round of multiplex PCR, after which size selection and purification were performed. The libraries were sequenced on an Illumina HiSeq2000 using paired-end 100 bp reads. The source study handled its data this way. SOAPnuke was used to process the raw data, with reads discarded if the reads contained adapters or uncalled bases, had a mean Phred below 15, or lacked an exact constant-primer or identifier match. High-quality paired reads were merged using COPE v1.2.5, and each unique nucleotide sequence was defined as a clonotype. MiTCR v1.1 was used to align the clonotypes against IMGT TRBV, TRBD and TRBJ reference segments. The analysis included only V-J combinations with a frequency above 0.0001, which together covered 99.2% of the repertoires. The TCS score was defined as the ratio of F50 (clonal expansion) to E x V (chaos), calculated using BLOSUM62-based TCRdist between CDR3 peptides within each V-J. Welch's t-statistics and random forest reduced around 550 V-J features to about 12, which were used in a naive Bayes classifier (R e1071). The raw public data were reprocessed by TCRdb itself: fastp quality trimming at Q25, MiXCR clonotype calling, in-frame beta chains only. For every CDR3 protein sequence, its rows merge into one entry that carries the most common genes and DNA. Here the V and J calls rest on TCRdb's processing, not on the authors' analysis. For this sample there are 350,000 to 450,000 distinct CDR3 sequences; 11% to 15% appear just once. Under 30% of the sample rests with the top ten.

On the study overall, not on this receptor specifically: Sample size was not statistically predetermined, and investigators were not blinded to group allocation. Blood samples also contained most of the expanded thyroid clonotypes (frequency above 0.001), which suggests that blood repertoires may reflect thyroid immune responses. In validation, the model predicted progression to ophthalmopathy with over 65% sensitivity and approximately 74% specificity, a median of 6.5 months before onset. A model built on a 13 V-J signature distinguished ophthalmopathy from stable hyperthyroidism, reaching around 88% sensitivity and about 81% specificity in cross-validation and 80%/75% in testing.

There are many counts of this clonotype. The clone's antigen remains unknown. No much larger clone is present one base from it, and per-base qualities are unavailable. Moderately to severely active disease, a Clinical Activity Score of at least 3, a NOSPECS grade of at least 4, and a duration under 3 months were present in ophthalmopathy patients. The study excluded patients with uncontrolled infections, other autoimmune diseases, pregnancy or lactation. Diagnoses relied on clinical symptoms, serum thyroxine and TRAb, thyroid ultrasound and orbital computed tomography. PBMCs were isolated from about 10 ml of fresh peripheral blood by Ficoll-Paque density gradient centrifugation. Total RNA was extracted using Trizol reagent, and RNA quality was assessed on an Agilent 2100 Bioanalyzer. CDR1 and CDR2 (KGHSH, LQKENI) derive from the germline V gene. Compared with germline, V lacks 3 bases and J lacks 5 bases; bases without a gene match: 10. The CDR3 goes from the cysteine to the phenylalanine over 16 residues. Only CDR3 DNA is held: 48 bases, read in frame from base 1.

The sequence joins TRBV18 to TRBJ2-7, and 10 bases in between align with TRBD2. The clonotype was recovered from a man aged 50 or older with Graves' ophthalmopathy. The sequencing sample was made of blood. The CDR3 is CASSPALAGVGDEQYF. The DNA is as follows: TGTGCCAGCTCACCTGCGCTAGCGGGAGTTGGTGACGAGCAGTACTTC.